Below, 28 T cell receptor beta chains from the same sample are listed, as sequenced in a study of T-cell reconstitution after alpha-beta-depleted transplantation in children. This sample's TCRbeta library carried unique molecular identifier barcodes. From the PCR reads, TCRdb called clonotypes with MiXCR, one entry per CDR3 protein. The table lists more than 400,000 distinct CDR3 sequences, around two fifths of them singletons. The material sequenced was PBMCs, taken before TCRalphabeta/CD19-depleted stem cell transplant. Receptors originate from a girl aged 2-10 years with aplastic anemia, due to receive a stem cell transplant.

V gene TRBV4-1 combines with J gene TRBJ2-3; D remains ambiguous. Germline V gene sequence: CDR1 MGHRA, CDR2 YSYEKL. The CDR3 extends over 14 amino acids. Trimming pared 1 base from V and 4 bases from J, leaving 9 bases between. The CDR3 loop reads CASSQGIAADTQYF. The CDR3 region has the DNA TGCGCCAGCAGCCAAGGGATAGCTGCAGATACGCAGTATTTT.

Relative to its sample, this clonotype is medium-sized. The chain links TRBV5-1 to TRBJ2-5; D not certain. Looked up from germline, CDR1 is SGHRS and CDR2 is YFSETQ. Trimming stripped 4 bases from V and 4 bases from J, with 11 bases between. This CDR3 spans 13 amino acids. The CDR3 DNA reads TGCGCCAGCAGCCCCGACAACGGAGAGACCCAGTACTTC. It encodes CASSPDNGETQYF.

The rearrangement uses TRBV7-3 and TRBJ1-5, with 8 positions matching TRBD1. V trimming: 5 bases; J trimming: 6 bases; junction bases outside the gene matches: 9. Germline CDR1 and CDR2: SGHTA and FQGTGA. This CDR3 comprises 15 residues. The CDR3 DNA reads as TGTGCCAGCAGCACAGGGGGAGACCCTAGTCAGCCCCAGCATTTT. Its translation is CASSTGGDPSQPQHF.

V is TRBV10-3 and J is TRBJ2-7; D gene uncertain. The germline gives CDR1 ENHRY, CDR2 SYGVKD. With 6 bases removed from V and 2 bases from J, the gap between germline ends came to 8 bases. The CDR3 length is 12 residues. The CDR3 nucleotides read TGTGCCATCAGGGACCCAGCCTACGAGCAGTACTTC. Residues: CAIRDPAYEQYF.

In this sample, this clonotype turned up many times. The rearrangement uses TRBV12-3 or TRBV12-4 and TRBJ2-2, with TRBD1 as a possible D gene (6 bases). CDR3 size: 14 residues. The V end was cut by 7 bases, the J end by 7 bases, with 16 bases between. In nucleotides, the CDR3 is TGTGCCAGCAACCGGGACACCTCTTTCGGGGAGCTGTTTTTT. Translating it yields CASNRDTSFGELFF.

The chain is built from TRBV20-1 and TRBJ1-2; TRBD1 matches 7 bases. CDR1 and CDR2 (germline): DFQATT, SNEGSKA (reference sequence). V was pared by 2 bases and J by 6 bases, with 6 bases of the junction left unmatched. There are 13 residues in the CDR3. The CDR3 bases are TGCAGTGCTAGAAACAGGGGCGGCGATGGCTACACCTTC. It is translated as CSARNRGGDGYTF.

The V gene is TRBV18, the J gene TRBJ1-3; D possibly corresponds to TRBD1 (6 bases). V lost 1 base, J lost 0 bases, and 16 bases lay in between. The CDR3 runs to 18 residues. The germline V gene has CDR1 KGHSH and CDR2 LQKENI. CDR3 region: CASSPLRQGPNSGNTIYF. The CDR3, as DNA: TGTGCCAGCTCACCACTTCGCCAGGGGCCAAACTCTGGAAACACCATATATTTT.

This clonotype has only a few counts. The chain is built from TRBV20-1 and TRBJ2-1; D remains ambiguous. V lost 5 bases, J lost 9 bases, and 11 bases lay in between. This CDR3 is 11 amino acids long. CDR1 DFQATT and CDR2 SNEGSKA come from the germline V gene (reference sequence). The CDR3 DNA is TGCAGTGCTCAAAAAGGTGCTGAGCAGTTCTTC. Residues: CSAQKGAEQFF.

The CDR3 spells CATSRGPGAGANVLTF. The CDR3 DNA is TGTGCCACCAGCAGAGGGCCCGGGGCTGGGGCCAACGTCCTGACTTTC. The chain links TRBV15 to TRBJ2-6; D is possibly TRBD2 (5 bases). V was pared by 1 base and J by 2 bases, with 9 bases between. Germline CDR1 reads LNHNV; CDR2 reads YYDKDF (reference sequence). CDR3 length equals 16 residues.

This clonotype appeared a few times. J is TRBJ2-6 and V is TRBV28; D is uncertain. V was pared by 6 bases and J by 1 base, with 7 bases between. The CDR3 length is 14 residues. In germline, CDR1 is MDHEN, CDR2 SYDVKM. DNA of the CDR3: TGTGCCAGCAGCCCTTATTCTGGGGCCAACGTCCTGACTTTC. Protein product: CASSPYSGANVLTF.

V usage is TRBV4-2 and J usage is TRBJ2-7; 10 nucleotides line up with TRBD2. CDR1 LGHNA and CDR2 YNFKEQ come from the germline V gene. The CDR3 has 15 amino acids. The junction had 4 bases not matched to a gene; V was cut back by 0 bases and J by 5 bases. The CDR3, as DNA: TGTGCCAGCAGCCAAGACGGGACTAGCGTCGACGAGCAGTACTTC. Residues: CASSQDGTSVDEQYF.

The chain has TRBV5-6 and TRBJ1-6, with D unresolved. Between the trimmed V and J ends, which lost 4 bases and 10 bases, there was a span of 18 bases. This CDR3 is built from 15 residues. Germline V gene sequence: CDR1 SGHDT, CDR2 YYEEEE. The CDR3 DNA follows: TGTGCCAGCAGCCCGCGGAAAGGGATAGAGTCACCCCTCCACTTT. Translating gives CASSPRKGIESPLHF.

J is TRBJ2-1 and V is TRBV20-1, with 10 bases matching TRBD2. J gave up 10 bases and V 3 bases, and 6 bases lay outside the gene matches. The germline V gene encodes CDR1 DFQATT and CDR2 SNEGSKA (reference sequence). The CDR3 sequence is 13 residues long. CDR3 loop: CSASTSSGSEQFF. As DNA, the CDR3 is TGCAGTGCTAGTACCTCTAGCGGGAGCGAGCAGTTCTTC.

This clonotype was seen ten or more times. The V gene is TRBV20-1, the J gene TRBJ1-4; no firm D call. The V and J ends lost 5 bases and 8 bases respectively, with 15 bases between them. The V gene's germline CDR1 is DFQATT and CDR2 SNEGSKA (reference sequence). This CDR3 comprises 13 residues. The CDR3 sequence: CSASRDLDEKLFF. The CDR3 nucleotides read TGCAGTGCTTCAAGAGACTTGGACGAAAAACTGTTTTTT.

This chain joins TRBV5-1 and TRBJ2-3, with 10 bases fitting TRBD2. After removal of 4 bases from V and 5 bases from J, the junction contained 10 bases not matched to a gene. The CDR3 contains 16 residues. Germline lookup yields CDR1 SGHRS and CDR2 YFSETQ. The CDR3 here is CASSIQAGGRLDTQYF. CDR3 DNA sequence: TGCGCCAGCAGCATACAAGCGGGGGGGCGATTAGATACGCAGTATTTT.

This clonotype was seen only once. The V and J genes are TRBV10-3 and TRBJ2-1; the D call may be TRBD1 or TRBD2 (5 bases each). The CDR3 loop spans 16 amino acids. V was cut by 5 bases and J by 5 bases, with 19 bases left in between. Germline V gives CDR1 ENHRY, CDR2 SYGVKD. CDR3 amino acids: CAISLGDGRKDNEQFF. In nucleotides, the CDR3 is TGTGCCATCAGTCTAGGGGACGGACGAAAGGACAATGAGCAGTTCTTC.

The genes are TRBV20-1 and TRBJ2-3, with 9 bases aligning to TRBD2. With 2 bases clipped from V and 3 bases from J, the junction kept 9 bases outside the gene matches. CDR3 size: 16 residues. Germline CDR1 and CDR2: DFQATT and SNEGSKA (reference sequence). In DNA form, the CDR3 reads TGCAGTGCTAGATCGTTTGGTAGCGGGGGAACAGATACGCAGTATTTT. Translated: CSARSFGSGGTDTQYF.

This clonotype was counted many times. The chain carries TRBV3-1 and TRBJ2-2; D uncertain. With 4 bases removed from V and 5 bases from J, the gap between germline ends came to 17 bases. CDR3 length equals 16 residues. Germline CDR1 and CDR2: LGHDT and YNNKEL (reference sequence). CDR3 loop: CASSPRLLLRTGELFF. DNA of the CDR3: TGTGCCAGCAGCCCCCGACTCCTACTGCGGACCGGGGAGCTGTTTTTT.

This clonotype was observed at least ten times. The V gene is TRBV20-1, the J gene TRBJ2-2, with D perhaps assigned TRBD1 or TRBD2 (5 bases each). Germline-derived CDR1 and CDR2 are DFQATT and SNEGSKA (reference sequence). Between the trimmed V and J ends, which lost 5 bases and 1 base, there was a span of 20 bases. This CDR3 has 17 amino acids. DNA of the CDR3: TGCAGTGCTTCTAACCCCTTGGGGGAGCGGAACACCGGGGAGCTGTTTTTT. Amino acids: CSASNPLGERNTGELFF.

In its sample, this clonotype was seen many times. This chain joins TRBV7-8 and TRBJ2-7; D is unresolved. V gave up 2 bases and J gave up 3 bases, with 8 bases separating them. The CDR3 has 13 residues. Germline V CDR1 and CDR2: SGHVS, FQNEAQ. As DNA, the CDR3 is TGTGCCAGCAGCTTAAGGCAGGACTACGAGCAGTACTTC. It codes for CASSLRQDYEQYF.

This clonotype was picked up one time. V gene TRBV28 combines with J gene TRBJ2-3; weak D call: TRBD2 (7 bases). This CDR3 has 16 amino acids. Trimming took off 4 bases at V and 6 bases at J, with 20 bases between the two ends. Germline V gives CDR1 MDHEN, CDR2 SYDVKM. CDR3 nucleotide sequence: TGTGCCAGCAGTTCGGGGGGCTCAAACTCTGCGGATACGCAGTATTTT. It is translated as CASSSGGSNSADTQYF.

This clonotype has more than one count but fewer than ten. V and J are TRBV4-1 and TRBJ1-2; unclear D gene. Trimming cost V 4 bases and J 6 bases, with 21 bases left between them. CDR1 and CDR2 from the germline V gene are MGHRA and YSYEKL. The length of the CDR3 is 16 residues. CDR3 in DNA: TGCGCCAGCAGCCCCCTCATTAGAAGACAAGGCCATGGCTACACCTTC. Encoded protein: CASSPLIRRQGHGYTF.

This clonotype occurred once. V usage is TRBV20-1 and J usage is TRBJ2-5; D is possibly TRBD1 or TRBD2 (5 bases each). The CDR3 length is 13 residues. The germline V gene encodes CDR1 DFQATT and CDR2 SNEGSKA (reference sequence). V lost 0 bases, J lost 6 bases, and 11 bases lay in between. DNA for the CDR3: TGCAGTGCTAGAGACCAGGGACGGAAGACCCAGTACTTC. It specifies CSARDQGRKTQYF.

The chain joins TRBV6-6 to TRBJ1-1; weak D call: TRBD1 (5 bases). Between the trimmed V and J ends, which lost 7 bases and 10 bases, there was a span of 13 bases. The CDR3 is 11 amino acids. Germline V gene data show CDR1 as MNHNY and CDR2 as SVGAGI (reference sequence). CDR3 nucleotide sequence: TGTGCCAGCACCCAGACAGTCGGAGCTTTCTTT. Its protein product is CASTQTVGAFF.

This clonotype was counted ten times or more. J is TRBJ1-1 and V is TRBV5-1; D uncertain. V dropped 6 bases and J dropped 2 bases, with 17 bases sitting between them. The CDR3 extends over 15 amino acids. The germline V gene encodes CDR1 SGHRS and CDR2 YFSETQ. The CDR3 sequence is CASTLPQSGNTEAFF. In DNA form, the CDR3 reads TGCGCCAGCACCCTCCCGCAGAGCGGTAACACTGAAGCTTTCTTT.

This clonotype has ten or more counts. The chain recombines TRBV2 with TRBJ1-1; perhaps TRBD1 as D (5 bases). Germline V lookup: CDR1 SNHLY, CDR2 FYNNEI. V lost 6 bases, J lost 6 bases, and 8 bases lay in between. The CDR3 consists of 11 residues. The CDR3, as DNA: TGTGCCAGCAGAGGACAAGCTGAAGCTTTCTTT. This sequence encodes CASRGQAEAFF.

This clonotype appeared a few times. This chain uses TRBV28 with TRBJ2-1, with TRBD1 matching over 9 bases. Germline V gene lookup returns CDR1 MDHEN and CDR2 SYDVKM. CDR3 size: 14 residues. V lost 6 bases to trimming and J lost 6 bases; unmatched junction nucleotides: 6. The CDR3 loop reads CASSTGQGFNEQFF. CDR3 bases: TGTGCCAGCAGCACAGGACAGGGGTTCAATGAGCAGTTCTTC.

The chain uses TRBV20-1 and TRBJ2-2; perhaps TRBD1 as D (5 bases). Germline V lookup: CDR1 DFQATT, CDR2 SNEGSKA (reference sequence). The ends were cut back, 2 bases at V and 3 bases at J, with 10 bases in the middle. The length of the CDR3 is 14 residues. The CDR3 region has the DNA TGCAGTGCTAGACCTATGACAGACACCGGGGAGCTGTTTTTT. Translated, it gives CSARPMTDTGELFF.